This T cell receptor (beta chain) was profiled in a study of cytomegalovirus exposure and HLA in healthy donors. The PCR contained 60 Vbeta and 13 Jbeta primers. Assay used: immunoSEQ multiplex PCR; TCRdb lists only in-frame clones, some missing. This sample has about 150,000 clones, with 65% to 85% found just once. This clone has at least ten counts. Its target is not known. The germline V gene has CDR1 MRHNA and CDR2 SNTAGT. With 6 bases clipped from V and 8 bases from J, the junction kept 8 bases outside the gene matches. CDR3 length: 14 residues. Overall study findings and caveats: It was likely that a cluster of highly shared sequence variants was a sequencing artifact. A classifier reportedly called cytomegalovirus status with high sensitivity and specificity.

The V call is TRBV6-4, the J call TRBJ2-1; 9 bases are shared with TRBD1. This receptor was identified in a male donor in good health and CMV-seronegative. Sequenced input: PBMCs. The CDR3: CASSPGQGGYEQFF. CDR3 coding DNA: TGTGCCAGCAGCCCGGGACAGGGAGGGTATGAGCAGTTCTTC.